This TCR beta chain was observed in a study of cytomegalovirus exposure and HLA in healthy donors. Whole-study findings and limits: V- and J-gene trimming of TCR beta was linked (in a later analysis) to a missense DCLRE1C variant. Later on, an analysis showed TCR association rates differing by HLA locus, with DRB1 the most and HLA-C the fewest.

The donors were healthy bone marrow donors. A remark on this clone: Its antigen is undetermined.

Germline trimming cut 0 bases from V and 0 bases from J; bases unmatched to any gene: 8. The germline CDR1 and CDR2 sequences are SNHLY and FYNNEI. This CDR3 has 17 amino acids. Primers for the PCR totalled 60 Vbeta and 13 Jbeta. Profiled with immunoSEQ multiplex PCR; TCRdb holds only in-frame clones, not every one. The sample has roughly 170,000 clones, more than 65% seen once. The J gene is TRBJ2-7, the V gene TRBV2; 7 positions match TRBD2. The sample consisted of PBMCs. This clonotype was obtained from a girl aged 2-15 years in good health and CMV-seropositive. CDR3 region: CASSEAASGKSSYEQYF. The CDR3 nucleotides read TGTGCCAGCAGTGAAGCGGCGAGCGGGAAAAGCTCCTACGAGCAGTACTTC.